These 5 T cell receptor beta chains were sequenced from one sample in a study of blood T cell repertoires in COVID-19. Profiling relied on immunoSEQ multiplex PCR, and the TCRdb table lists in-frame clones only, not all of them. The sample records approximately 220,000 clones, 80% to 85% being singletons. Sequencing was performed on peripheral blood. The source of these receptors is a woman in her sixties or seventies who had recovered from COVID-19.

The chain links TRBV19 to TRBJ1-5, with TRBD1 matching over 8 bases. In germline, CDR1 is LNHDA, CDR2 SQIVND (reference sequence). Trimming took 9 bases from V and 7 from J; bases not matched to a gene: 8. The CDR3 runs 13 residues. The CDR3 sequence is CASSGQGSQPQHF. In DNA, the CDR3 is TGTGCCAGCTCTGGACAGGGCTCCCAGCCCCAGCATTTT.

V gene TRBV2 combines with J gene TRBJ1-1, with D possibly TRBD1 on 5 matching bases. Trimming shortened V by 5 bases and J by 6 bases, and 16 bases separated the two germline ends. Looked up from germline, CDR1 is SNHLY and CDR2 is FYNNEI. The CDR3 sequence is 14 residues long. For the CDR3, the DNA is TGTGCCAGCAGTTCAGTTTCAGGGATCGCTGAAGCTTTCTTT. Encoded protein: CASSSVSGIAEAFF. The full variable domain, with the rest looked up from reference TRBV2 and TRBJ1-1, is EPEVTQTPSHQVTQMGQEVILRCVPISNHLYFYWYRQILGQKVEFLVSFYNNEISEKSEIFDDQFSVERPDGSNFTLKIRSTKLEDSAMYFCASSSVSGIAEAFFGQGTRLTVV.

The chain has TRBV9 and TRBJ2-3; TRBD2 agrees at 12 bases. V shed 4 bases and J 6 bases; nucleotides not matched to a gene: 6. Germline V gene sequence: CDR1 SGDLS, CDR2 YYNGEE. This CDR3 has 15 residues. CDR3 protein: CASSPSGGAWDTQYF. CDR3 bases: TGTGCCAGCAGCCCTAGCGGGGGGGCCTGGGATACGCAGTATTTT.

The rearrangement links TRBV25-1 to TRBJ2-6, with a tentative D call TRBD1 (6 bases). In germline, CDR1 is MGHDK, CDR2 SYGVNS. The CDR3 runs 17 residues. V lost 2 bases, J lost 0 bases, and 11 bases lay in between. The DNA for the CDR3 is TGTGCCAGCAGTGAAACAGGGCCCGCCTCTGGGGCCAACGTCCTGACTTTC. This gives the protein CASSETGPASGANVLTF.

The rearrangement uses TRBV9 and TRBJ1-2; 7 positions agree with TRBD1. V lost 2 bases to trimming and J lost 1 base; unmatched junction nucleotides: 2. Per germline, CDR1 SGDLS and CDR2 YYNGEE. The length of the CDR3 is 14 residues. CDR3 residues: CASSVTGSNYGYTF. CDR3 DNA: TGTGCCAGCAGCGTGACAGGGAGTAACTATGGCTACACCTTC.